This T cell receptor beta chain was profiled in a study of molecular identifiers for immune sequencing clone quantification. Study-wide results and caveats: Spiked Jurkat TCR RNA equivalent to one cell reportedly surfaced among over 850,000 naive cells. Clones with over 20 RNA copies captured over 98% of effector molecules but under 1% of naive ones.

For bulk TCR libraries, previously described methods and listed TCR primers were used. Via MiXCR, TCRdb re-called the PCR reads, giving one row per CDR3 protein. The sample contains 490,000 or so distinct CDR3 sequences, about 21% of which appear only once. V lost 0 bases and J 3 bases, leaving 13 bases between the germline ends. CDR3 length: 17 amino acids. Germline V CDR1 and CDR2: KGHDR, SFDVKD. On this clonotype itself: Its cognate antigen is unknown.

This sequence was found in a human donor in good health. Some libraries in this study had Jurkat cell RNA spiked in. The chain has TRBV24-1 and TRBJ2-2; the D call may be TRBD1 or TRBD2 (5 bases each). The material sequenced was naive CD8+ T cells from blood, with Jurkat cell RNA spiked in. Regarding subset: FACS-sorted CD8+CD4-CCR7+CD45RA+ naive T cells. CDR3 amino acids: CATSDLFGDGDTGELFF. The CDR3 DNA follows: TGTGCCACCAGTGATTTGTTTGGGGACGGAGACACCGGGGAGCTGTTTTTT.